The entry below describes one TCR beta chain. This clone was detected only a few times. The clone's antigen remains unknown. Base qualities were left out, and no much larger clone turns up one base away. The sample's treatment or condition label, decoded: some 20 received Ad26.COV2.S at low or high dose, single or two shots; 5 received placebo; per-sample allocation not given. For vaccine and placebo recipients, the sequenced repertoires came from samples collected on day 63 after the first injection. In Cohort 1b, 25 or so adults aged 18-55 years were enrolled at a single site in Boston, USA, between 29 July and 7 August 2020. Ad26.COV2.S was a replication-incompetent adenovirus type 26 vector that expressed a prefusion-stabilized SARS-CoV-2 spike protein derived from the original Wuhan strain. These data are taken from a study of Ad26.COV2.S vaccination and SARS-CoV-2 variants (dated by TCRdb to the early 2020s). The study in broad terms: Vaccine-arm donors were drawn from COV1001, a multicentre, randomized, double-blind, placebo-controlled phase I-IIa trial of Ad26.COV2.S in healthy adults. Ad26.COV2.S was given intramuscularly at 5x10^10 or 1x10^11 viral particles, as a single shot or as two shots 56 days apart. TCRbeta repertoire sequencing was used to assess the specificity and breadth of SARS-CoV-2-reactive T cell receptors after Ad26.COV2.S vaccination. A total of roughly 30 samples were included in the TCR-sequenced set, comprising roughly 19 Ad26.COV2.S vaccine recipients, 5 placebo recipients and 8 SARS-CoV-2 convalescent individuals. Trial participants were randomized into five groups of five, in which low-dose or high-dose Ad26.COV2.S was given once or twice, or placebo was given on both occasions. Investigators remained blinded to trial group allocation during experiments and outcome assessment.

TCRbeta CDR3 regions were sequenced with the immunoSEQ Assay. After extraction, genomic DNA underwent amplification by bias-controlled multiplex PCR, followed by high-throughput sequencing. The paper's processing steps were these. To quantify the absolute abundance of each unique TCRbeta CDR3 region, sequences were collapsed and filtered. T cell fraction was estimated by normalization of TCRbeta template counts to usable DNA, with usable DNA being measured through amplification of reference genes present in all nucleated cells. Repertoire TCRs were annotated as SARS-CoV-2-specific when V gene, CDR3 amino acid sequence and J gene were exactly matched to a known reactive TCR set. MIRA supplied the reference SARS-CoV-2 TCR set, which was filtered for enrichment in COVID-19-positive ImmuneCODE repertoires so that public or cross-reactive TCRs were removed. Based on the MIRA antigens, annotated TCRs were further analysed at the level of specific ORF or position within ORF. Breadth was defined as the number of annotated unique rearrangements divided by the total number of unique productive rearrangements, and depth was defined as the summed frequency of the annotated unique rearrangements. Group comparisons of TCR breadth used two-sided Wilcoxon rank-sum tests. TCRdb limited this immuneACCESS table to in-frame rearrangements with V and J called. A share of clones is missing; checked studies link under half to unresolved V genes, and the rest is unexplained. V and J calls and clone size come straight from that table; D and trimming were deduced from the DNA. This sample gives 450,000 to 550,000 clones in total; 80% to 90% of them show up just once. The ten top clones hold roughly 1.7% of the sample.

Overall study outcomes, separate from this receptor: The authors noted that total T cell responses may have been underestimated by the TCR breadth and depth analyses. Comparable non-spike TCR breadth was observed between vaccine and placebo recipients, consistent with only spike being contained in the vaccine. Substantial breadth of spike-specific CD8+ and CD4+ T cell responses was reported after vaccination. Comparing responses between vaccine doses or regimens was not something the study was powered to do. Higher spike-specific TCR breadth was observed in Ad26.COV2.S recipients than in placebo recipients (P = 0.0014).

Sequencing was performed on peripheral blood, taken in a trial of Ad26.COV2.S vaccine versus placebo. The source of this sequence is a person aged 18 to 59 who received the Ad26.COV2.S COVID-19 vaccine or a placebo.

The sequenced DNA: TGTGCCAGCAGTTACTCCAGGCGAAATTCACCCCTCCACTTT. The translation is CASSYSRRNSPLHF. The chain was built from TRBV6-2 or TRBV6-3 and TRBJ1-6, with the D gene too uncertain to name. In the germline V gene, CDR1 corresponds to MNHEY and CDR2 to SVGEGT. Reading from cysteine to phenylalanine, the CDR3 counts 14 amino acids. Of all the DNA, just the CDR3 is kept, 42 bases in frame from base 1. The trim is 0 bases for V and 7 bases for J, with a gap of 7 bases between the germline ends.